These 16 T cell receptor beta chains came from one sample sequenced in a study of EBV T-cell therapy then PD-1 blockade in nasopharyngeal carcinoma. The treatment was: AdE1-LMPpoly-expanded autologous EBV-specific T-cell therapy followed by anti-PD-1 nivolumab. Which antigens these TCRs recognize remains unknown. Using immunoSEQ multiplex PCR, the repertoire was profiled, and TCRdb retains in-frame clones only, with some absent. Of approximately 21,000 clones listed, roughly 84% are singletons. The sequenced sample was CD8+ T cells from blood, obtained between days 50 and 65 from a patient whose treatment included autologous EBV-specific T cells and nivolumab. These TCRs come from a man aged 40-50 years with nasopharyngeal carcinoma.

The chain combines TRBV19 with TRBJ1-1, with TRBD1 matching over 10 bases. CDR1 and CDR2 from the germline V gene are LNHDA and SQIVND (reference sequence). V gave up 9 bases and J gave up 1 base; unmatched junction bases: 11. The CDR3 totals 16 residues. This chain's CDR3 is CASAGTGVEGNTEAFF. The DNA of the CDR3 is TGTGCCAGCGCCGGGACAGGGGTGGAGGGGAACACTGAAGCTTTCTTT.

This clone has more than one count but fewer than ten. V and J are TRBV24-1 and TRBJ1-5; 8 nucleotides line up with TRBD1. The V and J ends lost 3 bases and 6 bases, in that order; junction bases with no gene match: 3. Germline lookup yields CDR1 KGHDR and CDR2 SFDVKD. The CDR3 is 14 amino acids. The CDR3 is CATSDHRGFQPQHF. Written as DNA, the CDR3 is TGTGCCACCAGTGATCACAGGGGGTTTCAGCCCCAGCATTTT.

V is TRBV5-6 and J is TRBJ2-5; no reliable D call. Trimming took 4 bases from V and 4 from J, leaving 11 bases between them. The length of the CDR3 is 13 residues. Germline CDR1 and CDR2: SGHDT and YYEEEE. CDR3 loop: CASSAPQAETQYF. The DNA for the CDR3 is TGTGCCAGCAGCGCCCCCCAGGCAGAGACCCAGTACTTC.

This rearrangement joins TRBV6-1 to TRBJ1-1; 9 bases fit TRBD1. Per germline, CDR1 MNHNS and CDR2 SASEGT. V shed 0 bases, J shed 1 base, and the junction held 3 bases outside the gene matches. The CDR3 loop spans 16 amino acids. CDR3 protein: CASSEASGQGNTEAFF. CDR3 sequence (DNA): TGTGCCAGCAGTGAAGCTTCGGGACAGGGGAACACTGAAGCTTTCTTT.

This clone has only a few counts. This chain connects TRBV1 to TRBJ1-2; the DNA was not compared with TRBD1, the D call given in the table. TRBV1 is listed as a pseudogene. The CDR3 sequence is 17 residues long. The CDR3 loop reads CTSSQDWTRGFNYGYTF. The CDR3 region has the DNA TGCACCAGCAGCCAAGATTGGACCAGGGGATTTAACTATGGCTACACCTTC.

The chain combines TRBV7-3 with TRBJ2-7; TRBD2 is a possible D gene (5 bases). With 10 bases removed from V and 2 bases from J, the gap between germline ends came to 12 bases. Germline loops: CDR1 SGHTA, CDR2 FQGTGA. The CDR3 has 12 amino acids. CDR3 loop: CAKRTGAYEQYF. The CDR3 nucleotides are TGTGCCAAACGGACTGGGGCCTACGAGCAGTACTTC.

The CDR3 is CASSLALGQTDTQYF. DNA for the CDR3: TGTGCCAGCAGCTTAGCTCTGGGACAGACAGATACGCAGTATTTT. V is TRBV7-7 and J is TRBJ2-3; 7 positions match TRBD1. The CDR3 is 15 residues long. V was clipped by 0 bases and J by 3 bases; unmatched bases: 3. Germline assignment: CDR1 SSHAT and CDR2 FNYEAQ (reference sequence).

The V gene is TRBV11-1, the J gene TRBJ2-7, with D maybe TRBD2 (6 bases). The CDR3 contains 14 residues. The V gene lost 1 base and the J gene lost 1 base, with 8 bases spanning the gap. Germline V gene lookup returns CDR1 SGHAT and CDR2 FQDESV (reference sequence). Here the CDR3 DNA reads TGTGCCAGCAGCTTAGGTCGGGGGTCCTACGAGCAGTACTTC. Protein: CASSLGRGSYEQYF.

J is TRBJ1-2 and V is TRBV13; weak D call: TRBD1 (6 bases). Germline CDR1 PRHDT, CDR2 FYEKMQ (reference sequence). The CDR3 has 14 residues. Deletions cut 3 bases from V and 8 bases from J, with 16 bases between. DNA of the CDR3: TGTGCCAGCAGCTTGGGGGCGGCAGGCGCAGGCTACACCTTC. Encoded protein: CASSLGAAGAGYTF.

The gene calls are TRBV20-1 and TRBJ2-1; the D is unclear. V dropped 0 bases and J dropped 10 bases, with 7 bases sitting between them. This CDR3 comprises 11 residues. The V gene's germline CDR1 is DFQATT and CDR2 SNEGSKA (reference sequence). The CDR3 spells CSAREVGEQFF. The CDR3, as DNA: TGCAGTGCTAGAGAGGTGGGGGAGCAGTTCTTC.

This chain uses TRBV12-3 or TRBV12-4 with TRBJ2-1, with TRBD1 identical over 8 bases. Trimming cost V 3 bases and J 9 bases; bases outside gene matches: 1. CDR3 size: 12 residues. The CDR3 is CASSFGQGEQFF. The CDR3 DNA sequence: TGTGCCAGCAGTTTCGGACAGGGTGAGCAGTTCTTC.

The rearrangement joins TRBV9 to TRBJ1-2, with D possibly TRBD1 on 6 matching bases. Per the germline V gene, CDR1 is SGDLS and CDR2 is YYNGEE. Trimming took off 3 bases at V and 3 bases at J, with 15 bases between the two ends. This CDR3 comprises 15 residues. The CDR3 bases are TGTGCCAGCAGCGGCCGGGGGCGGCCCGACTATGGCTACACCTTC. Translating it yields CASSGRGRPDYGYTF. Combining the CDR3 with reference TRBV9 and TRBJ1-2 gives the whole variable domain DSGVTQTPKHLITATGQRVTLRCSPRSGDLSVYWYQQSLDQGLQFLIQYYNGEERAKGNILERFSAQQFPDLHSELNLSSLELGDSALYFCASSGRGRPDYGYTFGSGTRLTVV.

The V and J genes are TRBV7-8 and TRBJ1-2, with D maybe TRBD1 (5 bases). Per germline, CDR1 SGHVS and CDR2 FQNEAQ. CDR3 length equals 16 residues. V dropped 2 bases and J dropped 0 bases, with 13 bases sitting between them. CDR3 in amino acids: CASSLQGISSNYGYTF. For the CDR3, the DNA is TGTGCCAGCAGCTTACAGGGAATCTCTTCTAACTATGGCTACACCTTC.

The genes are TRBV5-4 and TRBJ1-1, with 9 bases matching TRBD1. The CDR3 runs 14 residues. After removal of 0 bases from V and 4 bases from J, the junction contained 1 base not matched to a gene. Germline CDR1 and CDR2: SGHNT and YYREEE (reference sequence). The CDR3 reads CASSLVTGGTEAFF. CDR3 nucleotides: TGTGCCAGCAGCTTGGTGACAGGGGGCACTGAAGCTTTCTTT.

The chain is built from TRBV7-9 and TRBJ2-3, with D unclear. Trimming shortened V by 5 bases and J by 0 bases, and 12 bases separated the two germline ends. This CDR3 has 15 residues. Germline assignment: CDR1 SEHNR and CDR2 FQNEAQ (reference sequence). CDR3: CASSPKDGSTDTQYF. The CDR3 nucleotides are TGTGCCAGCAGCCCGAAGGACGGTAGCACAGATACGCAGTATTTT.

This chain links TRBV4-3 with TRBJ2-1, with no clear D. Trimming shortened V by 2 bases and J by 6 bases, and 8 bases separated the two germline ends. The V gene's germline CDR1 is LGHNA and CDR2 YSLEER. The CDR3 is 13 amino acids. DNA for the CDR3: TGCGCCAGCAGCCAAAGAGGACGCAATGAGCAGTTCTTC. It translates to CASSQRGRNEQFF.